Shown below are 8 T cell receptor beta chains from a single sample sequenced in a study of human T cells and chemical hapten exposure. Stated time point: pre-sensitization, week 0. The treatment was: therapeutic diphenylcyclopropenone sensitization with weekly scalp DPC. TCRdb used MiXCR to reprocess the RACE reads, holding one entry per CDR3 protein. The sample includes about 98,000 distinct CDR3 sequences, 10% to 13% seen only once; the top ten take around 3.3%. Sequencing was performed on whole blood, taken in connection with sensitization to the hapten diphenylcyclopropenone (DPC). The receptor source for this set is a woman aged 55-70 years with alopecia areata. Some clones in this sample may be carry-over from other donors' samples.

There are many counts of this clonotype. The chain is built from TRBV20-1 and TRBJ2-3; TRBD1 agrees at 9 bases. Unmatched junction bases numbered 16, after V lost 7 bases and J lost 5 bases. The germline V gene encodes CDR1 DFQATT and CDR2 SNEGSKA (reference sequence). The CDR3 sequence is 16 residues long. CDR3 sequence: CSVPRNPGQGLDTQYF. DNA of the CDR3: TGCAGTGTCCCGAGAAATCCGGGACAGGGATTAGATACGCAGTATTTT.

The table lists this clonotype with many counts. V and J are TRBV6-1 and TRBJ2-7; maybe TRBD1 (6 bases). The V gene's germline CDR1 is MNHNS and CDR2 SASEGT. The V and J ends lost 3 bases and 4 bases respectively, with 22 bases between them. The CDR3 has 17 residues. CDR3 sequence reads: CASSDAPRRARGYEQYF. The CDR3 DNA reads as TGTGCCAGCAGTGACGCGCCAAGACGGGCCAGGGGATACGAGCAGTACTTC.

The chain uses TRBV7-9 and TRBJ1-1, with D hard to call. The CDR3 has 14 amino acids. The germline V gene encodes CDR1 SEHNR and CDR2 FQNEAQ (reference sequence). V was pared by 7 bases and J by 0 bases, with 12 bases between. CDR3 sequence: CASNYDQMNTEAFF. CDR3 in DNA: TGTGCCAGCAACTACGATCAAATGAACACTGAAGCTTTCTTT.

The sample holds many counts of this clonotype. CDR3 coding DNA: TGTGCCAGCAGTTACGTGGGACCCGCTAACTATGGCTACACCTTC. Translated: CASSYVGPANYGYTF. This chain uses TRBV6-5 with TRBJ1-2; perhaps TRBD1 as D (5 bases). The CDR3 length is 15 residues. V dropped 2 bases and J dropped 0 bases, with 10 bases sitting between them. Germline CDR1 reads MNHEY; CDR2 reads SVGAGI.

The chain joins TRBV23-1 to TRBJ2-7; weak D call: TRBD1 (6 bases). TRBV23-1 falls under the ORF class, with uncertain function. CDR3 length: 14 amino acids. The V gene lost 6 bases and the J gene lost 0 bases, with 12 bases spanning the gap. DNA of the CDR3: TGCGCCAGCAGGACATACAGGGACTCCTACGAGCAGTACTTC. This gives the protein CASRTYRDSYEQYF.

This clonotype appeared a few times. This rearrangement joins TRBV6-1 to TRBJ1-5; no reliable D call. Trimming pared 4 bases from V and 3 bases from J, leaving 10 bases between. Germline-derived CDR1 and CDR2 are MNHNS and SASEGT. The length of the CDR3 is 14 residues. This CDR3 is CASSGTWNNQPQHF. For the CDR3, the DNA is TGTGCCAGCAGTGGTACTTGGAACAATCAGCCCCAGCATTTT.

This chain uses TRBV5-1 with TRBJ2-2; TRBD2 is a possible D gene (6 bases). The length of the CDR3 is 14 residues. V lost 6 bases and J 2 bases, leaving 11 bases between the germline ends. From germline, CDR1 is SGHRS and CDR2 YFSETQ. The CDR3 sequence is CASMGTLNTGELFF. The CDR3 bases are TGCGCCAGCATGGGGACTTTAAACACCGGGGAGCTGTTTTTT.

This clonotype occurred many times. The chain uses TRBV6-5 and TRBJ2-2; maybe TRBD2 (6 bases). Germline assignment: CDR1 MNHEY and CDR2 SVGAGI. This CDR3 spans 15 amino acids. The V and J ends lost 8 bases and 3 bases respectively, with 16 bases between them. The CDR3 bases are TGTGCCAGCCACGATGGAGGGGCAGACACCGGGGAGCTGTTTTTT. It encodes CASHDGGADTGELFF.